Each of the 28 T cell receptor beta chains below was sequenced from the same sample in a study of blood T cell repertoires in COVID-19. The protocol was immunoSEQ multiplex PCR, while the TCRdb copy is restricted to in-frame clones and leaves out a portion. The table has approximately 82,000 clones, 83% seen once; the top ten hold around 15%. The sample was peripheral blood. These receptors were obtained from a woman aged 55-69 years with acute or convalescent COVID-19.

This clone came up once. The chain is built from TRBV11-2 and TRBJ2-7; 8 bases align to TRBD2. In germline, CDR1 is SGHAT, CDR2 FQNNGV. The CDR3 is 16 amino acids. With 3 bases clipped from V and 5 bases from J, the junction kept 12 bases outside the gene matches. The chain's CDR3 is CASSFAPGGRPHEQYF. CDR3 sequence (DNA): TGTGCCAGCAGCTTCGCCCCGGGAGGGCGGCCTCACGAGCAGTACTTC.

The rearrangement joins TRBV7-2 to TRBJ2-7; 10 nucleotides agree with TRBD2. Looked up from germline, CDR1 is SGHTA and CDR2 is FQGNSA. The CDR3 loop spans 17 amino acids. Losses at the gene ends were 3 bases for V and 0 bases for J; bases not matched to a gene: 8. The CDR3 here is CASSFRATSGDSYEQYF. The CDR3 nucleotides read TGTGCCAGCAGCTTCCGAGCCACTAGCGGGGACTCCTACGAGCAGTACTTC.

V is TRBV9 and J is TRBJ1-6, with D unresolved. Germline lookup yields CDR1 SGDLS and CDR2 YYNGEE. The CDR3 is 18 residues long. V lost 6 bases, J lost 0 bases, and 19 bases lay in between. In nucleotides, the CDR3 is TGTGCCAGCACCCCTACGCCAGAGAGGCCCTCCTATAATTCACCCCTCCACTTT. It is translated as CASTPTPERPSYNSPLHF.

J is TRBJ2-3 and V is TRBV6-4, with 8 bases that match TRBD2. Germline CDR1 reads MRHNA; CDR2 reads SNTAGT. The CDR3 covers 16 residues. The V and J ends lost 4 bases and 1 base, in that order; junction bases with no gene match: 7. The chain's CDR3 is CASSVEGLGGTDTQYF. The CDR3 nucleotides read TGTGCCAGCAGTGTTGAGGGACTAGGAGGCACAGATACGCAGTATTTT.

The chain is built from TRBV7-8 and TRBJ1-5; 8 bases fit TRBD1. V shed 1 base, J shed 7 bases, and the junction held 15 bases outside the gene matches. Per the germline V gene, CDR1 is SGHVS and CDR2 is FQNEAQ. The CDR3 has 18 residues. DNA for the CDR3: TGTGCCAGCAGCTTAGAAGGGAGGCAGGGGGCCGTGGGCCAGCCCCAGCATTTT. It specifies CASSLEGRQGAVGQPQHF.

V and J are TRBV19 and TRBJ2-3; 13 bases are shared with TRBD2. This CDR3 contains 15 residues. Germline lookup yields CDR1 LNHDA and CDR2 SQIVND (reference sequence). V gave up 9 bases and J gave up 6 bases; unmatched junction bases: 9. The CDR3 bases are TGTGCCAGCCAGAGGACTAGCGGGAGATTGGATACGCAGTATTTT. It encodes CASQRTSGRLDTQYF.

The chain couples TRBV29-1 to TRBJ2-5; D might be TRBD2 (6 bases). The V gene lost 1 base and the J gene lost 4 bases, with 19 bases spanning the gap. Germline lookup yields CDR1 SQVTM and CDR2 ANQGSEA. The CDR3 loop spans 16 amino acids. In nucleotides, the CDR3 is TGCAGCGTTGAAGGGAAGATAGGCGGGGTGGTAGAGACCCAGTACTTC. Protein sequence: CSVEGKIGGVVETQYF.

This sequence joins TRBV19 and TRBJ1-3; a weak D match, TRBD1 (6 bases). The CDR3 is 17 residues long. Trimming cost V 4 bases and J 0 bases, with 16 bases left between them. CDR1 LNHDA and CDR2 SQIVND come from the germline V gene (reference sequence). This CDR3 is CASSNEGTKASGNTIYF. The CDR3 DNA is TGTGCCAGTAGTAATGAGGGGACAAAAGCCTCTGGAAACACCATATATTTT. Filled out from reference TRBV19 and TRBJ1-3, the complete variable domain reads DGGITQSPKYLFRKEGQNVTLSCEQNLNHDAMYWYRQDPGQGLRLIYYSQIVNDFQKGDIAEGYSVSREKKESFPLTVTSAQKNPTAFYLCASSNEGTKASGNTIYFGEGSWLTVV.

The CDR3 loop reads CAISDRQGEDTEAFF. The CDR3 region has the DNA TGTGCCATCAGTGATCGGCAGGGGGAGGACACTGAAGCTTTCTTT. The chain is built from TRBV10-3 and TRBJ1-1; 7 nucleotides align to TRBD1. The CDR3 has 15 amino acids. With 3 bases clipped from V and 3 bases from J, the junction kept 7 bases outside the gene matches. Germline V gives CDR1 ENHRY, CDR2 SYGVKD.

Only a few counts were recorded for this clone. Within the sample, other DNA sequences also encode this same CDR3. The genes are TRBV6-5 and TRBJ1-1; 9 positions match TRBD1. J lost 3 bases, V lost 6 bases, and 5 bases had no gene match. The CDR3 is made up of 14 amino acids. Per germline, CDR1 MNHEY and CDR2 SVGAGI. CDR3 DNA sequence: TGTGCCAGCAGAAGACGGACAGGGGACACTGAAGCTTTCTTT. It yields the protein CASRRRTGDTEAFF.

CDR3 in amino acids: CASSSRGKGNQPQHF. The CDR3 DNA follows: TGTGCCAGCAGTTCGAGAGGGAAGGGCAATCAGCCCCAGCATTTT. V usage is TRBV6-2 or TRBV6-3 and J usage is TRBJ1-5; D uncertain. Trimming shortened V by 4 bases and J by 2 bases, and 12 bases separated the two germline ends. This CDR3 contains 15 residues. CDR1 and CDR2 from the germline V gene are MNHEY and SVGEGT.

The J gene is TRBJ2-5, the V gene TRBV30; a weak D match, TRBD1 (6 bases). Germline CDR1 and CDR2: GTSNPN and SVGIG (reference sequence). Trimming removed 0 bases from V and 5 bases from J, with 13 bases in between. The CDR3 extends over 14 amino acids. CDR3 region: CAWSVAGVGETQYF. The CDR3, as DNA: TGTGCCTGGAGTGTAGCAGGGGTAGGCGAGACCCAGTACTTC.

This chain links TRBV19 with TRBJ1-5, with D perhaps TRBD1 (6 bases). This CDR3 spans 15 amino acids. Germline CDR1 reads LNHDA; CDR2 reads SQIVND (reference sequence). V lost 7 bases to trimming and J lost 2 bases, with 15 bases between them. The CDR3 is CASTQQGRGNQPQHF. DNA of the CDR3: TGTGCCAGTACCCAACAGGGTCGAGGCAATCAGCCCCAGCATTTT.

As concerns this clone: One end of the junction does not line up with germline, which may come from a read error. The same CDR3 arises from other DNA sequences in this sample as well. The V call is TRBV5-1, the J call TRBJ2-7; TRBD1 matches at 10 bases. The CDR3 sequence is 18 residues long. From germline, CDR1 is SGHRS and CDR2 YFSETQ. The CDR3 nucleotides read TGCGCTAGCAGCTTGCCCAAAACCCCCGGGACAGGGGCCAACGAGCAGTACTTC. Protein product: CASSLPKTPGTGANEQYF.

The chain links TRBV5-6 to TRBJ1-2; TRBD1 aligns across 10 bases. Germline-derived CDR1 and CDR2 are SGHDT and YYEEEE. The CDR3 sequence is 18 residues long. J gave up 5 bases and V 3 bases, and 16 bases lay outside the gene matches. Here the CDR3 reads CASSSSRDRGEEWYGYTF. The CDR3 DNA is TGTGCCAGCAGCTCATCCCGGGACAGGGGTGAAGAATGGTATGGCTACACCTTC.

This clone was seen more than once but under ten times. The chain links TRBV29-1 to TRBJ2-3, with TRBD2 matching over 8 bases. V dropped 4 bases and J dropped 4; count of bases not matched to a gene: 4. The CDR3 has 13 residues. Per the germline V gene, CDR1 is SQVTM and CDR2 is ANQGSEA. CDR3 nucleotide sequence: TGCAGCGTTGGAGCGGGAGAAGCAGATACGCAGTATTTT. Its translation: CSVGAGEADTQYF.

J is TRBJ2-2 and V is TRBV12-2; the table's D call, TRBD2, has no DNA check behind it. TRBV12-2 is marked as a pseudogene. CDR3 length: 18 amino acids. Here the CDR3 reads CASRFLPRLAANTGELFF. Here the CDR3 DNA reads TGTGCAAGTCGCTTTCTTCCCCGACTAGCGGCGAACACCGGGGAGCTGTTTTTT.

The chain couples TRBV9 to TRBJ2-5; maybe TRBD2 (6 bases). Trimming removed 3 bases at V and 4 bases at J, with 16 bases between. The CDR3 is made up of 15 amino acids. The germline V gene has CDR1 SGDLS and CDR2 YYNGEE. Here the CDR3 reads CASSGGTLGVETQYF. DNA of the CDR3: TGTGCCAGCAGCGGTGGGACTTTGGGGGTAGAGACCCAGTACTTC.

The rearrangement links TRBV11-3 to TRBJ1-1, with 10 bases aligning to TRBD1. The CDR3 sequence is 15 residues long. Germline assignment: CDR1 SGHNT and CDR2 YENEEA. V trimming: 5 bases; J trimming: 4 bases; junction bases outside the gene matches: 7. CDR3 in DNA: TGTGCCAGCAGCACCCAGACAGGGGGCGTCACTGAAGCTTTCTTT. Encoded protein: CASSTQTGGVTEAFF.

This chain uses TRBV5-1 with TRBJ2-5, with a tentative D call TRBD1 (6 bases). V gave up 1 base and J gave up 4 bases, with 14 bases separating them. This CDR3 contains 15 residues. Germline lookup yields CDR1 SGHRS and CDR2 YFSETQ. The CDR3 DNA reads TGCGCCAGCAGCTTGCAGGGGTCGGTTGGAGAGACCCAGTACTTC. The encoded protein is CASSLQGSVGETQYF.

The chain joins TRBV10-3 to TRBJ1-2, with unresolved D. Deletions cut 1 base from V and 8 bases from J, with 8 bases between. The length of the CDR3 is 12 residues. Germline V gives CDR1 ENHRY, CDR2 SYGVKD. The CDR3 sequence is CAISELDGGYTF. The CDR3 DNA is TGTGCCATCAGTGAGTTAGACGGGGGCTACACCTTC.

The table lists this clone with a count of one. This chain connects TRBV11-2 to TRBJ2-2; tentatively, D is TRBD2 (6 bases). Germline CDR1 reads SGHAT; CDR2 reads FQNNGV. This CDR3 comprises 15 residues. The V end lost 6 bases, the J end lost 0 bases, and 11 bases lay between the germline ends. CDR3 protein: CASRVRLANTGELFF. CDR3 coding DNA: TGTGCCAGCAGAGTAAGACTAGCGAACACCGGGGAGCTGTTTTTT.

This clone was recorded once. This sequence joins TRBV2 and TRBJ2-3; 7 positions match TRBD2. With V trimmed by 5 bases and J by 5 bases, 10 bases remained unmatched. Germline assignment: CDR1 SNHLY and CDR2 FYNNEI. The CDR3 length is 15 residues. CDR3 residues: CASSSPGREEDTQYF. DNA for the CDR3: TGTGCCAGCAGTTCCCCGGGGAGGGAGGAAGATACGCAGTATTTT.

The chain recombines TRBV5-1 with TRBJ2-5; 9 bases align to TRBD2. CDR1 is SGHRS and CDR2 is YFSETQ in the germline V gene. Germline trimming cut 0 bases from V and 4 bases from J; bases unmatched to any gene: 13. The CDR3 is made up of 18 amino acids. The CDR3: CASSLAGLAGSLRETQYF. Here the CDR3 DNA reads TGCGCCAGCAGCTTGGCGGGGCTAGCGGGATCGTTAAGAGAGACCCAGTACTTC.

As concerns this clone: Other DNA sequences in the sample encode the same CDR3. This chain joins TRBV6-5 and TRBJ1-2; TRBD1 is a possible D gene (6 bases). The V gene's germline CDR1 is MNHEY and CDR2 SVGAGI. V gave up 2 bases and J gave up 5 bases, with 12 bases separating them. CDR3 length: 14 residues. CDR3 sequence (DNA): TGTGCCAGCAGTTACGGCGGACAGCCGTATGGCTACACCTTC. The encoded protein is CASSYGGQPYGYTF.

This chain links TRBV7-2 with TRBJ1-5, with D maybe TRBD1 (5 bases). CDR3 length: 14 residues. Germline CDR1 SGHTA, CDR2 FQGNSA. The ends were cut back, 5 bases at V and 4 bases at J, with 12 bases in the middle. The CDR3 loop reads CASSNNTGNQPQHF. CDR3 nucleotide sequence: TGTGCCAGCAGCAACAACACAGGAAATCAGCCCCAGCATTTT.

The chain has TRBV5-6 and TRBJ2-2; TRBD2 matches at 7 bases. After removal of 0 bases from V and 7 bases from J, the junction contained 0 bases not matched to a gene. Germline loops: CDR1 SGHDT, CDR2 YYEEEE. The CDR3 is 13 amino acids. The CDR3 DNA is TGTGCCAGCAGCTTGGCTAGCGGCGGGGAGCTGTTTTTT. It encodes CASSLASGGELFF.

On this clone itself: A junction boundary mismatches the germline segment, possibly from a read error. The chain links TRBV2 to TRBJ2-2; 9 bases match TRBD1. The V gene's germline CDR1 is SNHLY and CDR2 FYNNEI. The CDR3 has 17 amino acids. The CDR3 bases are TGTACCAGCAGTTCCGGGACAGGGAGCCCGGAGGCCGGGGAGCTGTTTTTT. Encoded protein: CTSSSGTGSPEAGELFF.